This is a list of T cell receptor beta chains from one sample in a study of post-analysis software for immune sequencing data. TCRdb reprocessed the PCR reads with MiXCR, giving one entry per CDR3 protein. Among approximately 570,000 distinct CDR3 sequences, about 40% were seen once, and the ten largest hold about 1.8%. Sequencing used blood. Receptor source: a girl under 18 with multiple sclerosis. Both conserved end residues are part of each CDR3. D genes are given only for firm matches. Only part of the rows carry a size: once, few, many, or a class if the clone is expanded.

V	size	D	J	DNA	CDR3
TRBV12-3/TRBV12-4	few	.	TRBJ2-3	TGTGCCAGCAGCATGGACCGGGATACGCAGTATTTT	CASSMDRDTQYF
TRBV12-3/TRBV12-4	.	.	TRBJ1-2	TGTGCCAGCAGTTTAAGGCAGAGGACGTCCTATGGCTACACCTTC	CASSLRQRTSYGYTF
TRBV5-1	.	TRBD2	TRBJ2-1	TGCGCCAGCAGCTTGGTCAAGGTAGCGGGAAGTGGTGAGCAGTTCTTC	CASSLVKVAGSGEQFF
TRBV5-1	few	.	TRBJ1-1	TGCGCCAGCAGCTTGGGACAGGACACTGAAGCTTTCTTT	CASSLGQDTEAFF
TRBV28	few	.	TRBJ1-2	TGTGCCAGCAGCGAGGGCAGACCAGATAACTATGGCTACACCTTC	CASSEGRPDNYGYTF
TRBV29-1	.	TRBD1	TRBJ2-7	TGCAGCGTTGAATCCCCAGGGGGCTACGAGCGGTACTTC	CSVESPGGYERYF
TRBV7-2	.	TRBD2	TRBJ2-5	TGTGCCAGCAGCCCCGGACTAGCGAATGAGCAGTACTTC	CASSPGLANEQYF
TRBV3-1	.	TRBD1	TRBJ2-1	TGTGCCAGCAGCCTCTGGACAGGGGGGCCTTACAATGAGCAGTTCTTC	CASSLWTGGPYNEQFF
TRBV5-1	few	.	TRBJ2-6	TGCGCCAGCACCCTGAGGAGCTCTGGGGCCAACGTCCTGACTTTC	CASTLRSSGANVLTF
TRBV4-1	.	.	TRBJ2-1	TGCGCCAGCAGCCTAAACCTCTTAGCAGTTAGCTCCTACAATGAGCAGTTCTTC	CASSLNLLAVSSYNEQFF
TRBV5-6	.	.	TRBJ1-6	TGTGCCAGCAGCTTGGCCACACAGGGTTCTAGGTCACCCCTCCACTTT	CASSLATQGSRSPLHF
TRBV7-9	few	.	TRBJ2-3	TGTGCCAGCAGCCCACGGACCCGCACAGATACGCAGTATTTT	CASSPRTRTDTQYF
TRBV20-1	.	TRBD1	TRBJ1-4	TGCAGTGCTAGACCTCCGGGGACAGGCTATGAAAAACTGTTTTTT	CSARPPGTGYEKLFF
TRBV29-1	.	.	TRBJ2-7	TGCAGCGTGGTAGACCCAGACAGGTCCTACGAGCAGTACTTC	CSVVDPDRSYEQYF
TRBV20-1	.	.	TRBJ2-6	TGCAGTGCTAGAGAGGGGGCGGGCTCTGGGGCCAACGTCCTGACTTTC	CSAREGAGSGANVLTF
TRBV5-1	.	TRBD2	TRBJ2-1	TGCGCCAGCAGCTTGACCGGGACTAGAGGGATCAATGAGCAGTTCTTC	CASSLTGTRGINEQFF
TRBV20-1	few	TRBD1	TRBJ2-7	TGCAGTGCTCTCGGACAGGGCACCTCCTACGAGCAGTACTTC	CSALGQGTSYEQYF
TRBV3-1	.	TRBD2	TRBJ2-1	TGTGCCAGCAGCCAAGGCGGGAGCTCCTACAATGAGCAGTTCTTC	CASSQGGSSYNEQFF
TRBV7-9	few	TRBD1	TRBJ1-1	TGTGCCAGCAGCTTGGGACAGATAGAAGCTTTCTTT	CASSLGQIEAFF
TRBV6-1	.	TRBD1	TRBJ1-2	TGTGCCAGCATGCTGGACAGGGCTTATGGCTACACCTTC	CASMLDRAYGYTF
TRBV11-2	.	.	TRBJ2-5	TGTGCCAGCAGCTTAGATCGCGGGAAGGAGACCCAGTACTTC	CASSLDRGKETQYF
TRBV6-1	.	.	TRBJ1-5	TGTGCCAGCCTTCCCTTTAACTTTCAGGGGAATAGCAATCAGCCCCAGCATTTT	CASLPFNFQGNSNQPQHF
TRBV7-9	.	.	TRBJ1-2	TGTGCCAGCAGCTTTACGGACTATGGCTACACCTTC	CASSFTDYGYTF
TRBV7-9	.	.	TRBJ2-1	TGTGCCAGCAGCTTAGGGAGCGTGACAAGGCTCTCTAGGAATGAGCAGTTCTTC	CASSLGSVTRLSRNEQFF
TRBV7-8	few	TRBD2	TRBJ2-5	TGTGCCAGCATGGGCGCCACCCGACTAGCCTCCAAGGAGACCCAGTACTTC	CASMGATRLASKETQYF
TRBV12-3/TRBV12-4	few	.	TRBJ1-5	TGTGCCAGCAGTCGACAGATGAGCAATCAGCCCCAGCATTTT	CASSRQMSNQPQHF
TRBV5-1	.	TRBD2	TRBJ2-1	TGCGCCAGCCGCACCGGCGGGGGGGTCGATGAGCAGTTCTTC	CASRTGGGVDEQFF
TRBV4-1	.	TRBD1	TRBJ2-7	TGCGCCAGCAGTCAATTCGACAGGGGGCGCCGAGCCTACGAGCAGTACTTC	CASSQFDRGRRAYEQYF
TRBV3-1	.	TRBD1	TRBJ2-5	TGTGCCAGCAGCCTCCGGACAGGGTCCCAAGAGACCCAGTACTTC	CASSLRTGSQETQYF
TRBV20-1	few	.	TRBJ2-5	TGCAGTGCTAGAGACCCCAACGGGCGGGTGCGGGAGACCCAGTACTTC	CSARDPNGRVRETQYF
TRBV29-1	few	.	TRBJ2-3	TGCAGCGTTGATGGTGGGCTCACAGATACGCAGTATTTT	CSVDGGLTDTQYF
TRBV29-1	.	.	TRBJ2-2	TGCAACGTTGAAGAAGATCGGCAGGGGACCGGGGAGCTGTTTTTT	CNVEEDRQGTGELFF
TRBV5-1	.	TRBD1	TRBJ2-6	TGCGCCAGCAGCTCGCAGGGACAGGGATCCAACGTCCTGACTTTC	CASSSQGQGSNVLTF
TRBV11-1	.	TRBD2	TRBJ2-1	TGTGCCAGCGTCAATCGCGGGAGGGCCTACAATGAGCAGTTCTTC	CASVNRGRAYNEQFF
TRBV24-1	.	.	TRBJ2-5	TGTGCCACCAGTGATCCGACAAGCTCGGGGGGCGCGACCGGAGAGACCCAGTACTTC	CATSDPTSSGGATGETQYF
TRBV4-1	few	.	TRBJ2-7	TGCGCCAGCAGCCAAGATAAGGTCACCTACGAGCAGTACTTC	CASSQDKVTYEQYF
TRBV7-8	.	.	TRBJ2-7	TGTGCCAGCACCTCTATCCGGGTAGGGGCACGCTCCGAGCAGTACTTC	CASTSIRVGARSEQYF
TRBV5-1	.	.	TRBJ2-7	TGCGCCAGCAGCTTGGAGGACAGACGCTCCTACGAGCAGTACTTC	CASSLEDRRSYEQYF
TRBV12-3/TRBV12-4	.	.	TRBJ2-2	TGTGCCAGCAGTTTCCCGCCCTGGGGAAGCGCCGGGGAGCTGTTTTTT	CASSFPPWGSAGELFF
TRBV10-3	.	.	TRBJ2-3	TGTGCCATCAGCGCAGGGGATACGCAGTATTTT	CAISAGDTQYF
TRBV5-1	few	.	TRBJ2-2	TGCGCCAGCAGCTTTTCCATGGGACTCACCGGGGAGCTGTTTTTT	CASSFSMGLTGELFF
TRBV21-1	.	.	TRBJ2-7	TGTGCCAGCAGCAAAGACCGGCAGGGTGGCGAGCAGTACTTC	CASSKDRQGGEQYF
TRBV29-1	.	TRBD2	TRBJ2-1	TGCAGCGTCCCAAGCGGGAGCCCCTACAATGAGCAGTTCTTC	CSVPSGSPYNEQFF
TRBV20-1	.	TRBD2	TRBJ2-1	TGCAGTGCTCCGCCACTAGCGGGAGTATCCAATGAGCAGTTCTTC	CSAPPLAGVSNEQFF
TRBV4-1	.	TRBD2	TRBJ2-1	TGCGCCAGCAGCCCATCCTTGACTAGCGGGAGGGGTAATGAGCAGTTCTTC	CASSPSLTSGRGNEQFF
TRBV3-1	.	TRBD2	TRBJ2-2	TGTGCCAGCAGCCCGGGACTAGCGGGGGCCACCGGGGAGCTGTTTTTT	CASSPGLAGATGELFF